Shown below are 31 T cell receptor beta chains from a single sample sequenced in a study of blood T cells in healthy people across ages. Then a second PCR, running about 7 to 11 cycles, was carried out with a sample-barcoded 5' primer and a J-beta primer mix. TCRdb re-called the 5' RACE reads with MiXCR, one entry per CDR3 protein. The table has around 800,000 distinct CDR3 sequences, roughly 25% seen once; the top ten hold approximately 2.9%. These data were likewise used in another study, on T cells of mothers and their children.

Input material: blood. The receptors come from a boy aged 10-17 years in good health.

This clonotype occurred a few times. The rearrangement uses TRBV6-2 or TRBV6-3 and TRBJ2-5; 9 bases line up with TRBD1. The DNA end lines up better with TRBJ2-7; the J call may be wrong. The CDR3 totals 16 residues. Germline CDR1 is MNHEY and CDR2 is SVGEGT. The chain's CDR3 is CASNSPGTGIDYEQYF. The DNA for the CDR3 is TGTGCCAGCAATTCACCCGGGACAGGGATTGACTACGAGCAGTACTTC.

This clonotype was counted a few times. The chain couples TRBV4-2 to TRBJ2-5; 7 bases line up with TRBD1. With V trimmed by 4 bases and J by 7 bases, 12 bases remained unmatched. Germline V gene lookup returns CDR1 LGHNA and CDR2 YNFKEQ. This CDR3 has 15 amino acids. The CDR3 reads CASSPRRGINGTQYF. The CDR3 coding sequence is TGTGCCAGCAGCCCGCGCAGGGGGATTAACGGGACCCAGTACTTC.

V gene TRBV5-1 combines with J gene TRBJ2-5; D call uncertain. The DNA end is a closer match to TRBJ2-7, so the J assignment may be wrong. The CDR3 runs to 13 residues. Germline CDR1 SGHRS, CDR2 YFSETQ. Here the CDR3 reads CASAQAGSHEQYF. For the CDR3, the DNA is TGCGCCAGCGCCCAAGCAGGATCCCACGAGCAGTACTTC.

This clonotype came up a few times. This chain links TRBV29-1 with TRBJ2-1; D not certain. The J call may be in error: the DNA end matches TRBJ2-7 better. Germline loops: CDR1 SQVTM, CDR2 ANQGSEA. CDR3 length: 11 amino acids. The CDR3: CSVEADYEQYF. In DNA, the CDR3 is TGCAGCGTTGAAGCGGATTACGAGCAGTACTTC.

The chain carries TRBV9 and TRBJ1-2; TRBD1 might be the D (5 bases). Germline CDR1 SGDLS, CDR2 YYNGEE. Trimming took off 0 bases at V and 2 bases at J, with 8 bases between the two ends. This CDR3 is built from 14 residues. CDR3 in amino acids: CASSVAPGNYGYTF. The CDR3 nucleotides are TGTGCCAGCAGCGTAGCTCCAGGGAACTATGGCTACACCTTC.

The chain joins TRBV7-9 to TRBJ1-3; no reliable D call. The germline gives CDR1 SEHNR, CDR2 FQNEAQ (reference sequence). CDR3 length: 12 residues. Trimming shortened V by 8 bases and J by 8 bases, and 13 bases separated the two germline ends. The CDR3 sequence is CASLLHGDTIYF. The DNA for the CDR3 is TGTGCCAGCTTACTCCACGGGGACACCATATATTTT.

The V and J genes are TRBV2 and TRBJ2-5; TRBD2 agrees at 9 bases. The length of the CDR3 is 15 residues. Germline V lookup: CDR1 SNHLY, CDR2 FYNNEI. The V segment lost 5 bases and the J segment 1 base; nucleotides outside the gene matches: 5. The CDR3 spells CASSRLAATQETQYF. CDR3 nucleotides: TGTGCCAGCAGTCGACTAGCGGCTACCCAAGAGACCCAGTACTTC.

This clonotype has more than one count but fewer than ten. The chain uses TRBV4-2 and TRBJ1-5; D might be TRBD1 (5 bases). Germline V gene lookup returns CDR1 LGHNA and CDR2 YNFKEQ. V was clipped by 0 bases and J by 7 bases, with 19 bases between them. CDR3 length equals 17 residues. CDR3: CASSQDGRGPLSQPQHF. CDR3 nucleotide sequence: TGTGCCAGCAGCCAAGATGGACGGGGCCCACTCTCCCAGCCCCAGCATTTT.

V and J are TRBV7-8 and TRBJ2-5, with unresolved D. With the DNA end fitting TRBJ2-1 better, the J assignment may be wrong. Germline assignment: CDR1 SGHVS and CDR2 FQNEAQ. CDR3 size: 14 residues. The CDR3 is CASSPRVVRHEQFF. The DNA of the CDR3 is TGTGCCAGCAGCCCTAGGGTGGTTCGGCATGAGCAGTTCTTC.

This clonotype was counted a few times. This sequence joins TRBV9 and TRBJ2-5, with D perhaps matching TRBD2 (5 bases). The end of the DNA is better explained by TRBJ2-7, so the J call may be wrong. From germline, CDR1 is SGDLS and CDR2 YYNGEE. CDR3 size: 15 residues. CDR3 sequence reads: CASSVAPGWIHEQYF. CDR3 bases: TGTGCCAGCAGCGTAGCTCCGGGGTGGATACACGAGCAGTACTTC.

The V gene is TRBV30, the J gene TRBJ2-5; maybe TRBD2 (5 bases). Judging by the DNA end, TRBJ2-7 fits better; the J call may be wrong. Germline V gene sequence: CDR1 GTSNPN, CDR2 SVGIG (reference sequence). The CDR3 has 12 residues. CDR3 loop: CAWTPGTYEQYF. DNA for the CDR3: TGTGCCTGGACACCGGGAACCTACGAGCAGTACTTC.

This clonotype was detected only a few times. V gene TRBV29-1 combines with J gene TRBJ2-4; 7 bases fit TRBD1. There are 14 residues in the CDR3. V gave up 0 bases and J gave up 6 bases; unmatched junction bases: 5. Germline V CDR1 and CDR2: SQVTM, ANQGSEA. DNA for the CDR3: TGCAGCGTTGAAGACCCGCGACAGGGAAACATTCAGTACTTC. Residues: CSVEDPRQGNIQYF.

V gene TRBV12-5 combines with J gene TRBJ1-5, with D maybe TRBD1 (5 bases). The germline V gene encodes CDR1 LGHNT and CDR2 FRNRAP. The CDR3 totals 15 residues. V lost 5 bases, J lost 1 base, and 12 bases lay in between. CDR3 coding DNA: TGTGCTAGTGGTCGGGGGGAGTTGAGCAATCAGCCCCAGCATTTT. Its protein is CASGRGELSNQPQHF.

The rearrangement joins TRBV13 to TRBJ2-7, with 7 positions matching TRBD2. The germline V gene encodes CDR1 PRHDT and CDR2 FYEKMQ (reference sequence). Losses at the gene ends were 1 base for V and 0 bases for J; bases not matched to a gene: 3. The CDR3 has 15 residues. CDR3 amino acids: CASSLDGGNSYEQYF. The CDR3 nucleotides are TGTGCCAGCAGCTTAGACGGGGGGAACTCCTACGAGCAGTACTTC.

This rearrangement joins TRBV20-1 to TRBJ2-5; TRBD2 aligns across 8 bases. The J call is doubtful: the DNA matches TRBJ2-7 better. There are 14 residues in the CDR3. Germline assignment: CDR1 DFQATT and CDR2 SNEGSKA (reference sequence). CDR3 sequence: CSARIPAGDYEQYF. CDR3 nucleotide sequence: TGCAGTGCTAGAATCCCAGCGGGGGACTACGAGCAGTACTTC.

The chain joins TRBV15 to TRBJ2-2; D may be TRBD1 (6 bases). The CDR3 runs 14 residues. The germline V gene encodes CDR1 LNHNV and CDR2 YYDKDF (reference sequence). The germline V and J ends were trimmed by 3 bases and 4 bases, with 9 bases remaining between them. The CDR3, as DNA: TGTGCCACCAGCAGGAGGGGGTTCACCGGGGAGCTGTTTTTT. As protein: CATSRRGFTGELFF.

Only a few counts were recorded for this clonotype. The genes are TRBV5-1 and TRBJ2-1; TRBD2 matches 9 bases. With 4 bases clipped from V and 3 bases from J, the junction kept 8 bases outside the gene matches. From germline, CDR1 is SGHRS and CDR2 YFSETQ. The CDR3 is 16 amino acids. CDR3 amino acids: CASSPGTSGFYNEQFF. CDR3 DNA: TGCGCCAGCAGCCCTGGCACTAGCGGGTTCTACAATGAGCAGTTCTTC.

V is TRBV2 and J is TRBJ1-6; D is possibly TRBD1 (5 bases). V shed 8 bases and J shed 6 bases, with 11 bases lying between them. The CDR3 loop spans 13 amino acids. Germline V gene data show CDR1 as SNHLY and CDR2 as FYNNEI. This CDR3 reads CASWGVGNSPLHF. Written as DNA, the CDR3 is TGTGCCAGCTGGGGGGTAGGTAATTCACCCCTCCACTTT.

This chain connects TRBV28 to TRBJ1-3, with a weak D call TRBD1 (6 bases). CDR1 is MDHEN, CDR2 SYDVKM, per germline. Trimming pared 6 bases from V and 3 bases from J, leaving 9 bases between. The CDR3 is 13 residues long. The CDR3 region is CASRQGGGNTIYF. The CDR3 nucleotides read TGTGCCAGCAGGCAAGGGGGTGGAAACACCATATATTTT.

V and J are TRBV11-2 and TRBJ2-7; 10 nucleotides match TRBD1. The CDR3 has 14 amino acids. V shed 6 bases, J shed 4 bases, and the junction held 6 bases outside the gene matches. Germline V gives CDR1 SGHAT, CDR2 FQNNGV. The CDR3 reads CASRPRTGGYEQYF. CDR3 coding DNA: TGTGCCAGCAGACCCCGGACAGGGGGGTACGAGCAGTACTTC.

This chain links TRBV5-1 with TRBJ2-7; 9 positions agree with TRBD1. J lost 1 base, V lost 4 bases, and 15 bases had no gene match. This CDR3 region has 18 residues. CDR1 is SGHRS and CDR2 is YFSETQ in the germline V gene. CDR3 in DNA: TGCGCCAGCAGCCAGACCGCGACCGGGACAGGGTGGTCCTACGAGCAGTACTTC. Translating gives CASSQTATGTGWSYEQYF.

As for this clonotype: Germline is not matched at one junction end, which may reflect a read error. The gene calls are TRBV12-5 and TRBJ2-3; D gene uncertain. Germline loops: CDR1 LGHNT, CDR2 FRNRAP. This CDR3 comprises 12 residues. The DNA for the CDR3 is TGTGCTAGTGGATTGGTACACTATACGCAGTATTTT. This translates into CASGLVHYTQYF.

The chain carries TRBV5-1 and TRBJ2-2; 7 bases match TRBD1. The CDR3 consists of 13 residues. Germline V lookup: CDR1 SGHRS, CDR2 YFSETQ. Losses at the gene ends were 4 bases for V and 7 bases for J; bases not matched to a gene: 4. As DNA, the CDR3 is TGCGCCAGCAGCAGGGACAGTCGCGGGGAGCTGTTTTTT. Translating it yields CASSRDSRGELFF.

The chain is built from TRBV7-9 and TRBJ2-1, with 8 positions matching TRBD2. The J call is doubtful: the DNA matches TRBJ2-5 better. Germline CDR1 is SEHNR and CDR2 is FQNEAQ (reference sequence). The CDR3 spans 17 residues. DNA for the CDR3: TGTGCCAGCAGCTTAAGTACCGGGACTAGAGCGCAAGAGACCCAGTACTTC. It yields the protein CASSLSTGTRAQETQYF.

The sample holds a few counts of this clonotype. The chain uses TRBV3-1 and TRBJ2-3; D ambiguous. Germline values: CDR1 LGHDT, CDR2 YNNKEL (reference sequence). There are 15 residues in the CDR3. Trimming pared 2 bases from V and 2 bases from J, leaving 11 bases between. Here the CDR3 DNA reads TGTGCCAGCAGCCAACTACGAGCATACACAGATACGCAGTATTTT. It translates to CASSQLRAYTDTQYF.

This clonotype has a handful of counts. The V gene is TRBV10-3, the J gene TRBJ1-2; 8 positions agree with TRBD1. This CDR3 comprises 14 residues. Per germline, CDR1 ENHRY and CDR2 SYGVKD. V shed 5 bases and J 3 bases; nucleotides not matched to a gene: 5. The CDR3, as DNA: TGTGCCATCAGTCGGGCAGGGGGCGACTATGGCTACACCTTC. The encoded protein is CAISRAGGDYGYTF.

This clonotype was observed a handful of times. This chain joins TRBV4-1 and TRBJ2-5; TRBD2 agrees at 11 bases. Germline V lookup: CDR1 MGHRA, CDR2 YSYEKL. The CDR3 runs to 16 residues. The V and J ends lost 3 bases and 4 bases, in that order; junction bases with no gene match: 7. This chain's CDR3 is CASSHIAGGPAETQYF. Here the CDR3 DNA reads TGCGCCAGCAGCCACATAGCGGGGGGGCCAGCAGAGACCCAGTACTTC.

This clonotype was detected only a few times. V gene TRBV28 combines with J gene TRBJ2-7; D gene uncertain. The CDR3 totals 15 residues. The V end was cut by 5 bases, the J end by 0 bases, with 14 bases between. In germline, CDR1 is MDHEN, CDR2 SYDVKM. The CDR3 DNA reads TGTGCCAGCAGTCCAACCATGCCCCTCTCCTACGAGCAGTACTTC. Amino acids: CASSPTMPLSYEQYF.

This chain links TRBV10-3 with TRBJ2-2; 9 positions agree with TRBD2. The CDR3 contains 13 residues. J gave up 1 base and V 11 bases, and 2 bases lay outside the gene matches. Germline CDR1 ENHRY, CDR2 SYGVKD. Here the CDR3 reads CAGGGENTGELFF. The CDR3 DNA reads TGTGCCGGCGGGGGGGAGAACACCGGGGAGCTGTTTTTT.

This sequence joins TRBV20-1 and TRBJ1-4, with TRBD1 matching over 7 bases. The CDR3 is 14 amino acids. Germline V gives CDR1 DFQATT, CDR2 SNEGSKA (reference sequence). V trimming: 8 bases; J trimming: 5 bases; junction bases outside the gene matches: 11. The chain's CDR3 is CSPAGKGANEKLFF. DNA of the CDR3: TGCAGTCCTGCGGGAAAGGGGGCGAATGAAAAACTGTTTTTT.

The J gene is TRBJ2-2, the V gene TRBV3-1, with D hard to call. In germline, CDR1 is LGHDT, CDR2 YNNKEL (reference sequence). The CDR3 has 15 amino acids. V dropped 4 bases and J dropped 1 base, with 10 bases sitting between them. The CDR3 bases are TGTGCCAGCAGCCCCCGACTCTTGAACACCGGGGAGCTGTTTTTT. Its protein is CASSPRLLNTGELFF.